The 27 T cell receptor beta chains below come from one sample, sequenced in a study of blood T cell repertoires in COVID-19. Profiling relied on immunoSEQ multiplex PCR, and the TCRdb table lists in-frame clones only, not all of them. The sample includes tens of thousands of clones, roughly 83% seen only once; the top ten take about 2.6%. The specimen sequenced was peripheral blood. Source of these receptors: a woman aged 55-75 years with acute or convalescent COVID-19.

V is TRBV6-4 and J is TRBJ2-1; 10 bases line up with TRBD2. V lost 4 bases and J lost 2; bases outside the gene matches: 2. CDR3 length equals 15 residues. Germline lookup yields CDR1 MRHNA and CDR2 SNTAGT. The CDR3, as DNA: TGTGCCAGCAGTGCACTAGCGGGACCCTACAATGAGCAGTTCTTC. Protein sequence: CASSALAGPYNEQFF.

V gene TRBV12-2 combines with J gene TRBJ2-1; the D segment call TRBD2 is taken from the table without a DNA check. TRBV12-2 is classified as a pseudogene. CDR3 size: 16 residues. This chain's CDR3 is CASRLGNSEFYNEQFF. The CDR3 bases are TGTGCAAGTCGCCTTGGGAATAGCGAGTTCTACAATGAGCAGTTCTTC.

The chain combines TRBV2 with TRBJ2-7, with TRBD1 matching over 9 bases. The CDR3 is 14 residues long. CDR1 SNHLY and CDR2 FYNNEI come from the germline V gene. V shed 6 bases, J shed 1 base, and the junction held 4 bases outside the gene matches. The CDR3 is CASSGQGISYEQYF. CDR3 DNA: TGTGCCAGCAGCGGACAGGGGATTTCCTACGAGCAGTACTTC.

The V and J genes are TRBV20-1 and TRBJ2-1; D is undetermined. The germline gives CDR1 DFQATT, CDR2 SNEGSKA (reference sequence). This CDR3 comprises 11 residues. V lost 2 bases and J 6 bases, leaving 5 bases between the germline ends. Written as DNA, the CDR3 is TGCAGTGCTAGACAGGCCAATGAGCAGTTCTTC. Encoded protein: CSARQANEQFF.

This clone was seen more than once but under ten times. The V and J genes are TRBV7-3 and TRBJ1-2; the D is unclear. Trimming pared 3 bases from V and 4 bases from J, leaving 27 bases between. Germline-derived CDR1 and CDR2 are SGHTA and FQGTGA. The CDR3 runs to 19 residues. For the CDR3, the DNA is TGTGCCAGCAGCTTGGGAGGCCCCGGTCCGAATAAGGAGGCCTATGGCTACACCTTC. Its translation: CASSLGGPGPNKEAYGYTF.

This clone was detected once. The CDR3 DNA reads as TGTGCCAGCAGCTTAGGCGCGGGGTTGGTGGACGAGCAGTACTTC. This codes for CASSLGAGLVDEQYF. The rearrangement links TRBV7-9 to TRBJ2-7; maybe TRBD2 (6 bases). V lost 1 base and J lost 5, with 15 bases in between. Germline assignment: CDR1 SEHNR and CDR2 FQNEAQ (reference sequence). This CDR3 has 15 amino acids.

The rearrangement uses TRBV9 and TRBJ2-7; D remains unclear. Trimming stripped 4 bases from V and 3 bases from J, with 11 bases between. The germline V gene encodes CDR1 SGDLS and CDR2 YYNGEE. This CDR3 has 13 residues. The CDR3 region is CASSPRYDYEQYF. The CDR3 DNA sequence: TGTGCCAGCAGCCCGCGATATGACTACGAGCAGTACTTC.

The chain has TRBV27 and TRBJ1-1; D possibly corresponds to TRBD1 (6 bases). CDR3 length equals 12 residues. Germline CDR1 reads MNHEY; CDR2 reads SMNVEV (reference sequence). Trimming stripped 6 bases from V and 7 bases from J, with 12 bases between. The CDR3 is CASRPSRGEAFF. CDR3 sequence (DNA): TGTGCCAGCAGGCCCTCCAGGGGTGAAGCTTTCTTT.

This clone came up a few times. V is TRBV25-1 and J is TRBJ1-6; D is unclear. Germline CDR1 reads MGHDK; CDR2 reads SYGVNS. This CDR3 has 15 amino acids. V gave up 3 bases and J gave up 1 base, with 7 bases separating them. For the CDR3, the DNA is TGTGCCAGCAGTGAGCGGGGTTCCTATAATTCACCCCTCCACTTT. It encodes CASSERGSYNSPLHF.

The CDR3 is CASSPRPESAGGYTF. The CDR3 region has the DNA TGTGCCAGTAGTCCCCGACCAGAATCGGCGGGTGGCTACACCTTC. The chain is built from TRBV19 and TRBJ1-2; D uncertain. The V end was cut by 5 bases, the J end by 7 bases, with 20 bases between. There are 15 residues in the CDR3. Germline V lookup: CDR1 LNHDA, CDR2 SQIVND (reference sequence).

The chain recombines TRBV5-1 with TRBJ1-1, with D hard to call. The CDR3 is 14 amino acids. Germline values: CDR1 SGHRS, CDR2 YFSETQ. Deletions cut 2 bases from V and 5 bases from J, with 13 bases between. The DNA of the CDR3 is TGCGCCAGCAGCTTATCGGGTATTTTAACTGAAGCTTTCTTT. Residues: CASSLSGILTEAFF.

This chain uses TRBV5-1 with TRBJ1-1; D ambiguous. The CDR3 covers 14 residues. Germline V gene sequence: CDR1 SGHRS, CDR2 YFSETQ. V was shortened by 3 bases and J by 3 bases, with 12 bases between the two germline ends. The CDR3 nucleotides read TGCGCCAGCAGCTCGAGAGGTCGGGACACTGAAGCTTTCTTT. It codes for CASSSRGRDTEAFF.

The V gene is TRBV12-3 or TRBV12-4, the J gene TRBJ2-2, with D possibly matching TRBD2 (6 bases). The CDR3 consists of 13 residues. Trimming left V 7 bases short and J 11 bases short, with 17 bases between. This chain's CDR3 is CASIKAGIDELFF. DNA for the CDR3: TGTGCCAGCATAAAGGCGGGGATTGATGAGCTGTTTTTT.

V gene TRBV11-2 combines with J gene TRBJ2-7; D call uncertain. The V gene lost 5 bases and the J gene lost 6 bases, with 11 bases spanning the gap. Germline V gene data show CDR1 as SGHAT and CDR2 as FQNNGV. The CDR3 is 12 amino acids. The CDR3 spells CASSLWSGEQYF. CDR3 DNA sequence: TGTGCCAGCAGCCTCTGGTCGGGCGAGCAGTACTTC.

V is TRBV29-1 and J is TRBJ2-4, with D perhaps TRBD2 (6 bases). This CDR3 spans 14 amino acids. The ends were cut back, 1 base at V and 9 bases at J, with 16 bases in the middle. Germline lookup yields CDR1 SQVTM and CDR2 ANQGSEA. CDR3: CSVEAGEGLLIQYF. For the CDR3, the DNA is TGCAGCGTTGAAGCCGGTGAGGGACTCCTCATTCAGTACTTC.

The chain links TRBV7-9 to TRBJ1-6, with D maybe TRBD1 (5 bases). The CDR3 has 15 residues. The V gene lost 3 bases and the J gene lost 9 bases, with 15 bases spanning the gap. Germline CDR1 is SEHNR and CDR2 is FQNEAQ (reference sequence). The CDR3 DNA sequence: TGTGCCAGCAGCTTGGGGCAGGGCGATGGTTCACCCCTCCACTTT. Its protein is CASSLGQGDGSPLHF.

This clone turned up a few times. This chain joins TRBV4-1 and TRBJ2-6, with D perhaps matching TRBD1 (6 bases). From germline, CDR1 is MGHRA and CDR2 YSYEKL. The V gene lost 4 bases and the J gene lost 2 bases, with 21 bases spanning the gap. The CDR3 loop spans 19 amino acids. The CDR3 nucleotides read TGCGCCAGCAGCCCAAGAATCATACAGGGATATACTGGGGCCAACGTCCTGACTTTC. Translated: CASSPRIIQGYTGANVLTF.

The rearrangement links TRBV9 to TRBJ2-1; 10 bases align to TRBD2. V lost 2 bases, J lost 5 bases, and 7 bases stayed unmatched. Germline assignment: CDR1 SGDLS and CDR2 YYNGEE. The CDR3 totals 16 residues. This CDR3 reads CASSVKLLAGNNEQFF. The CDR3, as DNA: TGTGCCAGCAGCGTCAAGTTACTAGCGGGAAACAATGAGCAGTTCTTC.

The chain couples TRBV2 to TRBJ1-5, with TRBD1 as a possible D gene (6 bases). The germline gives CDR1 SNHLY, CDR2 FYNNEI. V lost 8 bases and J lost 6, with 17 bases in between. The CDR3 consists of 14 residues. The CDR3 nucleotides read TGTGCCAGCCTCGTTGACCAACAGGGTCAGCCCCAGCATTTT. Its translation is CASLVDQQGQPQHF.

The genes are TRBV4-2 and TRBJ1-5; 8 bases agree with TRBD1. The CDR3 consists of 15 residues. V lost 6 bases to trimming and J lost 1 base; unmatched junction nucleotides: 5. The germline V gene encodes CDR1 LGHNA and CDR2 YNFKEQ. Written as DNA, the CDR3 is TGTGCCAGCAGTCCAGGGGGCTCCAGCAATCAGCCCCAGCATTTT. It specifies CASSPGGSSNQPQHF.

The genes are TRBV12-2 and TRBJ2-7; the table calls TRBD2, which could not be checked here. TRBV12-2 constitutes a pseudogene. The CDR3 has 16 residues. The CDR3 nucleotides read TGTGCAAGTCGCTTAGGGGGCTCGGGACTAGGTTACGAGCAGTACTTC. It yields the protein CASRLGGSGLGYEQYF.

The chain combines TRBV4-2 with TRBJ1-4; D is undetermined. This CDR3 spans 15 amino acids. Per the germline V gene, CDR1 is LGHNA and CDR2 is YNFKEQ. Trimming left V 0 bases short and J 7 bases short, with 12 bases between. CDR3 protein: CASSQERIGSEKLFF. As DNA, the CDR3 is TGTGCCAGCAGCCAAGAGCGCATTGGTAGTGAAAAACTGTTTTTT.

V and J are TRBV11-2 and TRBJ2-1; 12 bases match TRBD2. V lost 6 bases to trimming and J lost 9 bases; unmatched junction nucleotides: 9. Germline V gene data show CDR1 as SGHAT and CDR2 as FQNNGV. The CDR3 spans 15 residues. Written as DNA, the CDR3 is TGTGCCAGCAGATCTCTAGCGGGGGGGCGGTTTGAGCAGTTCTTC. The encoded protein is CASRSLAGGRFEQFF.

The chain combines TRBV5-4 with TRBJ2-7, with TRBD1 identical over 9 bases. Losses at the gene ends were 4 bases for V and 6 bases for J; bases not matched to a gene: 11. The germline V gene has CDR1 SGHNT and CDR2 YYREEE (reference sequence). The CDR3 is made up of 15 amino acids. The CDR3 DNA follows: TGTGCCAGCAGCCAGACCGGGACAGGGTACCGCGAGCAGTACTTC. This gives the protein CASSQTGTGYREQYF.

This chain uses TRBV4-1 with TRBJ2-4; D perhaps matches TRBD2 (5 bases). The V gene lost 1 base and the J gene lost 3 bases, with 10 bases spanning the gap. CDR1 is MGHRA, CDR2 YSYEKL, per germline. The CDR3 length is 15 residues. The CDR3 DNA is TGCGCCAGCAGCCAAGCGGGATTTGGCAAAAACATTCAGTACTTC. This codes for CASSQAGFGKNIQYF.

This chain connects TRBV7-9 to TRBJ1-4, with 10 bases lining up with TRBD1. The CDR3 is 17 residues long. V shed 5 bases, J shed 4 bases, and the junction held 10 bases outside the gene matches. CDR1 is SEHNR and CDR2 is FQNEAQ in the germline V gene (reference sequence). The CDR3 bases are TGTGCCAGCAGCGAAACGGGACAGGGGCTGTTTAATGAAAAACTGTTTTTT. This gives the protein CASSETGQGLFNEKLFF.

V and J are TRBV18 and TRBJ2-1; 7 bases agree with TRBD1. The germline V gene has CDR1 KGHSH and CDR2 LQKENI. The V gene end was trimmed by 3 bases and the J gene end by 0 bases; junction bases not matched to a gene: 5. The CDR3 contains 16 residues. Here the CDR3 DNA reads TGTGCCAGCTCACCCACGACAGGGAGCTCCTACAATGAGCAGTTCTTC. Its protein is CASSPTTGSSYNEQFF.